Presented here are 10 T cell receptor beta chains from one specimen sequenced in a study of shared clonotypes between healthy human individuals (dated by TCRdb to the early 2020s). The library relied on the immunoSEQ multiplex PCR assay. Sourced from immuneACCESS, this table was stored by TCRdb with only in-frame sequences that have V and J called. A share of the clones is absent; for the studies checked, an unresolved V gene accounts for under half, and the remainder has no known explanation. The sample records 2,500,000 or so clones, less than 95% of which are singletons. Of the sample, 0.3% to 0.45% falls within the top ten clones. The sequenced sample was naive CD4+ T cells from PBMCs. Per the publication, the cell subset or site label means: CD45RA+ positively selected. Receptors originate from a man between 18 and 29 years old in good health. Some clones in this sample may be carry-over from other donors' samples.

V usage is TRBV19 and J usage is TRBJ1-2; D may be TRBD1 (5 bases). Trimming pared 7 bases from V and 8 bases from J, leaving 17 bases between. Germline V lookup: CDR1 LNHDA, CDR2 SQIVND (reference sequence). The CDR3 totals 13 residues. The CDR3 bases are TGTGCCAGTAACTTCGAGGGGTTGAGCGGCTACACCTTC. Protein product: CASNFEGLSGYTF.

This chain connects TRBV5-1 to TRBJ2-5; 7 positions agree with TRBD2. V lost 4 bases to trimming and J lost 7 bases; unmatched junction nucleotides: 13. CDR1 is SGHRS and CDR2 is YFSETQ in the germline V gene. The CDR3 covers 15 residues. This chain's CDR3 is CASSPIGGRWGTQYF. The DNA of the CDR3 is TGCGCCAGCAGCCCCATCGGGGGGAGGTGGGGGACCCAGTACTTC.

V is TRBV23-1 and J is TRBJ1-4; D gene unclear. Being an ORF, TRBV23-1 has a function that is uncertain. This CDR3 contains 14 residues. Trimming cost V 7 bases and J 12 bases, with 21 bases left between them. The CDR3 loop reads CASNPPREVEELFF. In nucleotides, the CDR3 is TGCGCCAGCAATCCCCCCCGGGAGGTCGAAGAACTGTTTTTT.

The V call is TRBV27, the J call TRBJ1-5; D call uncertain. V dropped 4 bases and J dropped 0 bases, with 10 bases sitting between them. The germline V gene encodes CDR1 MNHEY and CDR2 SMNVEV (reference sequence). The CDR3 consists of 15 residues. CDR3 sequence (DNA): TGTGCCAGCAGTTCCCCGGACTCTAGCAATCAGCCCCAGCATTTT. It translates to CASSSPDSSNQPQHF.

This chain uses TRBV7-9 with TRBJ2-1, with D uncertain. CDR3 size: 16 residues. Trimming pared 8 bases from V and 5 bases from J, leaving 22 bases between. Germline assignment: CDR1 SEHNR and CDR2 FQNEAQ (reference sequence). The CDR3 region is CASFMIRGDPHNEQFF. In nucleotides, the CDR3 is TGTGCCAGCTTTATGATCAGAGGAGACCCTCACAATGAGCAGTTCTTC.

The chain employs TRBV29-1 and TRBJ2-1, with 7 bases identical to TRBD2. Unmatched junction bases numbered 15, after V lost 8 bases and J lost 8 bases. This CDR3 has 14 amino acids. Germline loops: CDR1 SQVTM, CDR2 ANQGSEA. CDR3 region: CSSGGGSGRDEQFF. The CDR3 DNA sequence: TGCAGCTCCGGCGGGGGTAGCGGGCGGGATGAGCAGTTCTTC.

This chain links TRBV4-3 with TRBJ2-1; D is perhaps TRBD1 or TRBD2 (5 bases each). CDR3 length: 15 residues. Germline V gene sequence: CDR1 LGHNA, CDR2 YSLEER. Trimming left V 0 bases short and J 3 bases short, with 9 bases between. This chain's CDR3 is CASSQEGTYYNEQFF. The CDR3 bases are TGCGCCAGCAGCCAAGAAGGGACGTACTACAATGAGCAGTTCTTC.

About this clone itself: Other nucleotide sequences from this sample produce the same CDR3. The chain joins TRBV5-1 to TRBJ2-2, with a possible D match to TRBD1 (6 bases). The CDR3 has 15 residues. V gave up 4 bases and J gave up 2 bases, with 12 bases separating them. Germline CDR1 SGHRS, CDR2 YFSETQ. The CDR3 sequence: CASSLGQPNTGELFF. Here the CDR3 DNA reads TGCGCCAGCAGCCTTGGACAGCCTAACACCGGGGAGCTGTTTTTT.

This clone appeared once. The chain couples TRBV30 to TRBJ1-2; D gene uncertain. V was pared by 0 bases and J by 9 bases, with 14 bases between. This CDR3 is built from 13 residues. Germline assignment: CDR1 GTSNPN and CDR2 SVGIG (reference sequence). CDR3 coding DNA: TGTGCCTGGAGTGTCGAGGTGGTCCTTCGCTACACCTTC. Translation gives CAWSVEVVLRYTF. The complete variable domain, with remaining parts taken from reference TRBV30 and TRBJ1-2, reads SQTIHQWPATLVQPVGSPLSLECTVEGTSNPNLYWYRQAAGRGLQLLFYSVGIGQISSEVPQNLSASRPQDRQFILSSKKLLLSDSGFYLCAWSVEVVLRYTFGSGTRLTVV.

The chain employs TRBV7-2 and TRBJ2-3; 11 bases agree with TRBD2. The CDR3 totals 15 residues. V gave up 5 bases and J gave up 3 bases; unmatched junction bases: 4. Germline CDR1 SGHTA, CDR2 FQGNSA. CDR3 sequence (DNA): TGTGCCAGCAGCGCGACTAGCGGGACTACAGATACGCAGTATTTT. Translating it yields CASSATSGTTDTQYF.